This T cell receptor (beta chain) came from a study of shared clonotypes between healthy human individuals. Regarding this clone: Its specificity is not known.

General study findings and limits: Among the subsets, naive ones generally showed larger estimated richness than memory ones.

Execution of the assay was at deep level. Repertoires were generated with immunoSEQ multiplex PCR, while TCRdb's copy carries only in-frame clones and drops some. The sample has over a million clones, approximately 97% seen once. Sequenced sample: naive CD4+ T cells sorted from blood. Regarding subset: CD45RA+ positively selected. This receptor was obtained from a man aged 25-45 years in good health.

This CDR3 is CASSFSEGETQYF. CDR3 nucleotide sequence: TGTGCCAGCAGCTTCTCTGAGGGAGAGACCCAGTACTTC. The chain joins TRBV7-3 to TRBJ2-5; perhaps TRBD2 as D (5 bases). There are 13 residues in the CDR3. The V end lost 3 bases, the J end lost 4 bases, and 9 bases lay between the germline ends. In germline, CDR1 is SGHTA, CDR2 FQGTGA.